Given below is one T cell receptor (beta chain) in context. What it binds is not known. The sample is drawn from a study of cytomegalovirus exposure and HLA in healthy donors. For the study at large: The Caucasian-associated ancestry cluster contained 81% of the 300 to 400 genotyped donors. Notes on the study in general: The majority of TCR sequences were rare, yet some public TCRs appeared in many donors. Later analysis identified 15,000 to 20,000 TCR beta sequences associated with HLA alleles, using a false discovery rate threshold of 0.05. Prediction of most subjects' HLA-A and HLA-B alleles by TCR beta sequences was reportedly accurate.

Primers: 60 Vbeta forward and 13 Jbeta reverse. The protocol was immunoSEQ multiplex PCR, while the TCRdb copy is restricted to in-frame clones and leaves out a portion. The sample consists of some 200,000 clones, roughly an eighth of them appearing once. The ends were cut back, 4 bases at V and 11 bases at J, with 15 bases in the middle. The CDR3 contains 12 residues. Germline-derived CDR1 and CDR2 are SGHKS and YYEKEE (reference sequence). The V gene is TRBV5-5, the J gene TRBJ1-1; possibly TRBD1 for D (6 bases). This receptor was obtained from a man aged 50-59 years in good health and CMV-seropositive. The sequenced sample consisted of PBMCs. The CDR3 region is CASSPFRGEAFF. CDR3 sequence (DNA): TGTGCCAGCAGCCCGTTCAGGGGTGAGGCTTTCTTT.